This record concerns one T cell receptor (beta chain) sequence. Its antigen remains undetermined. No base quality values were provided; no much bigger clone lies one nucleotide off. Ophthalmopathy patients had moderately to severely active disease, with a Clinical Activity Score of 3 or more, a NOSPECS grade of 4 or more, and a disease duration of less than 3 months. Patients with uncontrolled infections, other autoimmune diseases, pregnancy or lactation were excluded. Diagnoses were based on clinical symptoms, serum thyroxine and TRAb, thyroid ultrasound and orbital computed tomography. PBMCs were isolated from around 10 ml of fresh peripheral blood by Ficoll-Paque density gradient centrifugation. Trizol reagent was used to extract total RNA, and RNA quality was then checked on an Agilent 2100 Bioanalyzer. Amplification of TCR beta CDR3 regions was carried out from RNA transcripts. The TCR CDR3 was subjected to a first round of RT-PCR using the HTBI primer set and the Qiagen OneStep RT-PCR kit. A second multiplex PCR round built the libraries, followed by size selection and purification. Libraries were sequenced paired-end with 100 bp reads on an Illumina HiSeq2000. The study's processing was this. SOAPnuke was used to process the raw data, with reads discarded if the reads contained adapters or uncalled bases, had a mean Phred below 15, or lacked an exact constant-primer or identifier match. High-quality paired reads were merged with COPE v1.2.5, and unique nucleotide sequences were defined as clonotypes. MiTCR v1.1 was used to align clonotypes to the IMGT TRBV, TRBD and TRBJ reference segments. Only V-J combinations with frequency above 0.0001, covering 99.2% of repertoires, were analysed. A TCS score was defined as the ratio of F50 (clonal expansion) to E x V (chaos), with BLOSUM62-based TCRdist applied between CDR3 peptides within each V-J. Welch's t-statistics and random forest reduced around 520 V-J features to roughly 13, which were used in a naive Bayes classifier (R e1071). TCRdb's own reprocessing of the public reads used fastp at Q25 and MiXCR and kept productive beta chains. Each CDR3 protein appears once, grouped with its most common genes and DNA. The V and J calls were not made by the authors but by TCRdb's processing. Across this sample there are 450,000 to 500,000 distinct CDR3 sequences, with 22% seen only once. The top ten constitute around 50% of the sample.

Compared with germline, V lacks 4 bases and J lacks 6 bases; bases without a gene match: 9. The CDR3 covers 14 residues, taking in both the cysteine and the phenylalanine. CDR3 DNA is the only sequence kept; it has 42 bases, read in frame from the first base. The germline V gene (reference sequence) specifies LNHNV as CDR1 and YYDKDF as CDR2. This specimen belongs to a study of T cells in Graves' hyperthyroidism and ophthalmopathy (dated by TCRdb to the late 2010s). Describing the broader study: Peripheral blood samples were taken at the time of initial diagnosis, prior to any treatment. To identify distinguishing TCR V-J signatures, a discovery cohort of about a hundred patients was used, comprising some 45 with Graves' ophthalmopathy and around 57 with stable Graves' hyperthyroidism. Prospective prediction of ophthalmopathy was tested in an independent validation cohort of 18 to 20 hyperthyroidism patients and around 16 patients who later progressed to ophthalmopathy. For training and testing, the 80 to 100 patients in the discovery cohort were randomly divided in a 7:3 ratio. The study also compared thyroid tissue and blood T-cell repertoires from a handful of Graves' hyperthyroidism patients. After blood sampling, hyperthyroidism patients were treated with methimazole at a starting dose of 30 mg daily, and ophthalmopathy patients were treated with high-dose intravenous methylprednisolone. The paper reports TCR Vbeta CDR3 sequencing of some 140 peripheral blood samples: 43 ophthalmopathy, roughly 74 hyperthyroidism and around 17 progressor patients.

Overall study outcomes, separate from this receptor: In validation, the model predicted progression to ophthalmopathy with around 71% sensitivity and 72% to 75% specificity, a median of around 6.6 months before onset. In cross-validation, a model built on a 13 V-J signature told ophthalmopathy apart from stable hyperthyroidism with 85% to 90% sensitivity and roughly 83% specificity, and in testing the same model reached 80%/75%. Sample size was not statistically predetermined, and investigators were not blinded to group allocation. Most expanded thyroid clonotypes (frequency above 0.001) were also detected in blood, suggesting blood repertoires may reflect thyroid immune responses.

The receptor was derived from a woman in her seventies with Graves' ophthalmopathy. The chain is made from TRBV15 and TRBJ2-7; 7 central nucleotides agree with TRBD1. Sequenced: blood. The DNA sequence reads TGTGCCACCAGCACCCGACAGGGCGGTGGCGAGCAGTACTTC. Its protein product is CATSTRQGGGEQYF.